This paragraph covers one T cell receptor beta chain sequence. This sample was taken from a study of T cells after posttransplantation cyclophosphamide. Sequencing was performed with immunoSEQ multiplex PCR; in TCRdb, only in-frame clones are kept and a portion is missing. The table includes 10,000 to 12,000 clones, around 95% detected once. On the day of bone marrow donation, the related graft donor provided peripheral blood. The CDR3 spans 12 residues. Germline values: CDR1 SEHNR, CDR2 FQNEAQ (reference sequence). The material sequenced was naive CD8+ T cells sorted from PBMCs. The chain combines TRBV7-9 with TRBJ2-5, with a possible D match to TRBD1 (6 bases). The DNA end is a closer match to TRBJ2-7, so the J assignment may be wrong. The receptor comes from a man aged 30 to 39 in good health and a related stem cell transplant donor. CDR3 residues: CASSFQGYEQYF. CDR3 nucleotides: TGTGCCAGCAGCTTTCAGGGGTACGAGCAGTACTTC.